The rows below give T cell receptor beta chains drawn from one sample of a study of T cells after posttransplantation cyclophosphamide. The method was immunoSEQ multiplex PCR; TCRdb's version includes in-frame clones alone and lacks a portion of them. The repertoire has fewer than 45,000 clones, around 78% of them found once; the top ten carry about 7.6%. The source was CD4+ T cells sorted from blood, collected 1,800 to 2,000 days after a stem cell transplant with posttransplant cyclophosphamide. Source of these receptors: a female patient aged 40-50 years who received an allogeneic stem cell transplant from a related donor, was CMV-positive, and had no GVHD. Certain T cells may be donor cells from the graft. The conserved cysteine and the conserved F or W are not part of the CDR3 here.

J,V,CDR3
TRBJ1-5,TRBV28,ASSRSQGAGNQPQH
TRBJ1-1,TRBV5-1,ASSLKTGLIFLNTEAF
TRBJ2-7,TRBV19,ASSRTGQGAEQY
TRBJ1-4,TRBV5-1,ASSLAPTGATNEKLF
TRBJ2-5,TRBV5-6,ASGGLAGSETQY
TRBJ1-1,TRBV28,ASSSHGGGNTEAF
TRBJ1-5,TRBV6-1,ATRLGFNQPQH
TRBJ2-3,TRBV5-1,ASSGGGAGTTDTQY
TRBJ2-1,TRBV6-5,ASNPAGGPYNEQF
TRBJ2-3,TRBV18,ASSSFTDTQY
TRBJ1-1,TRBV4-3,ASSQYRGLARNTEAF
TRBJ1-6,TRBV5-1,ASSWGQGGSPLH
TRBJ2-5,TRBV5-6,ASSFGRMRGAYETQY
TRBJ2-3,TRBV5-1,ASSFLGTSGISTDTQY
TRBJ1-2,TRBV7-2,ASSPRDRLLYGYT
TRBJ2-1,TRBV4-2,ASSQEGQGAYNEQF
TRBJ1-1,TRBV5-1,ASSLGGGRSTEAF
TRBJ1-1,TRBV7-2,ASSLVDRRGAF
TRBJ2-5,TRBV19,ASSPLGEETQY
TRBJ2-3,TRBV10-2,ASREAGGPTDTQY
TRBJ2-7,TRBV7-9,ASSLARTGEDEQY
TRBJ1-5,TRBV2,ASSEAVVRVSQPQH
TRBJ1-6,TRBV5-4,ASSFVPGQSDSPLH
TRBJ2-7,TRBV5-1,ASSSTGDAYEQY
TRBJ2-2,TRBV6-1,ASSDGSGTGPNTGELF
TRBJ1-1,TRBV10-3,ATQQGADTEAF
TRBJ2-5,TRBV5-5,ASSLETPGLAGGLPETQY
TRBJ2-7,TRBV18,ASSPPGVDEQY
TRBJ2-7,TRBV6-6,ASSTPGLPIEQY
TRBJ2-3,TRBV4-2,ASSQDPPGTSGVYTQY
TRBJ2-7,TRBV5-1,ASSLDRTYEQY
TRBJ2-7,TRBV9,ASSVDQGPTYEQY
TRBJ2-1,TRBV5-1,ASSLTGGTYNEQF
TRBJ2-1,TRBV27,ASSRTTSGSYNEQF
TRBJ2-5,TRBV18,ASSPQASGIQETQY
TRBJ2-3,TRBV29-1,SVDWGRGADTQY
TRBJ2-2,TRBV11-3,ASSLAANTGELF
TRBJ1-6,TRBV10-3,AISSPGGLSPLH
TRBJ2-5,TRBV5-8,ASSLGREGETQY
TRBJ1-5,TRBV19,ASSIYRPPSGSNQPQH
TRBJ2-2,TRBV5-5,ASSLVRVTGELF
TRBJ2-3,TRBV5-1,ASSWPAGGPTDTQY
TRBJ2-3,TRBV9,ASNPSGVQSDTQY
TRBJ1-5,TRBV19,ASSRPGGYSNQPQH
TRBJ2-7,TRBV7-2,ASSRRGSIYEQY
TRBJ1-4,TRBV2,ASRPGQANEKLF
TRBJ1-1,TRBV28,ASSFPDRGNTEAF
TRBJ2-2,TRBV5-6,ASSPGGGLGELF
TRBJ2-3,TRBV5-1,ASSLVAAVTDTQY
TRBJ2-1,TRBV7-2,ASSPLTGSYNEQF
TRBJ1-1,TRBV6-4,ASSSTTGVEAF